Listed here are 23 T cell receptor beta chains from one sample, sequenced in a study of cytomegalovirus exposure and HLA in healthy donors. The study ran its PCR with 60 Vbeta and 13 Jbeta primers. Generated by immunoSEQ multiplex PCR, the TCRdb table keeps only in-frame clones and is missing some. The sample lists about 130,000 clones, 79% occurring once. Specimen: PBMCs. Every receptor here comes from a man aged 40-49 years in good health and CMV-seropositive.

The CDR3 sequence is CASSQETRREIGELFF. In DNA form, the CDR3 reads TGTGCCAGCAGCCAAGAAACGAGGCGGGAGATCGGGGAGCTGTTTTTT. The rearrangement joins TRBV4-2 to TRBJ2-2; TRBD2 agrees at 7 bases. V lost 0 bases, J lost 7 bases, and 8 bases stayed unmatched. The CDR3 contains 16 residues. Germline V gene sequence: CDR1 LGHNA, CDR2 YNFKEQ.

The V call is TRBV5-1, the J call TRBJ1-5, with TRBD1 identical over 8 bases. Germline V gives CDR1 SGHRS, CDR2 YFSETQ. V lost 4 bases to trimming and J lost 5 bases; unmatched junction nucleotides: 2. The CDR3 contains 13 residues. CDR3 protein: CASSKTGDQPQHF. The CDR3 nucleotides are TGCGCCAGCAGCAAGACAGGGGATCAGCCCCAGCATTTT.

The rearrangement joins TRBV10-3 to TRBJ2-5, with 9 nucleotides matching TRBD2. The CDR3 length is 13 residues. CDR1 ENHRY and CDR2 SYGVKD come from the germline V gene. V gave up 10 bases and J gave up 4 bases; unmatched junction bases: 7. CDR3 nucleotide sequence: TGTGCCACCGTAGCGGGAGAGGGAGAGACCCAGTACTTC. The encoded protein is CATVAGEGETQYF.

This chain links TRBV27 with TRBJ1-1, with a weak D call TRBD1 (5 bases). This CDR3 spans 15 amino acids. Trimming cost V 7 bases and J 5 bases, with 20 bases left between them. Germline CDR1 reads MNHEY; CDR2 reads SMNVEV (reference sequence). The CDR3 nucleotides are TGTGCCAGCACCCTAACGCGGTCCAGGACAACTGAAGCTTTCTTT. Its translation: CASTLTRSRTTEAFF.

The genes are TRBV6-5 and TRBJ2-7; TRBD1 agrees at 10 bases. Germline V gives CDR1 MNHEY, CDR2 SVGAGI. This CDR3 is 14 amino acids long. The CDR3 here is CVNLRTGGIHEQYF. CDR3 DNA sequence: TGTGTCAACCTCAGGACAGGGGGGATTCACGAGCAGTACTTC.

This chain links TRBV27 with TRBJ2-6; D remains ambiguous. This CDR3 is built from 17 residues. CDR1 is MNHEY, CDR2 SMNVEV, per germline (reference sequence). V shed 3 bases and J shed 0 bases, with 12 bases lying between them. CDR3 DNA: TGTGCCAGCAGTTTGGTCACCTACCCCTCTGGGGCCAACGTCCTGACTTTC. This translates into CASSLVTYPSGANVLTF.

This clone was counted ten times or more. The CDR3 DNA is TGTGCCAGCCGGCCTACCGGACAGGGAAGGGATCAGCCCCAGCATTTT. This codes for CASRPTGQGRDQPQHF. The chain is built from TRBV19 and TRBJ1-5, with 8 bases aligning to TRBD1. The CDR3 has 16 amino acids. The germline V gene encodes CDR1 LNHDA and CDR2 SQIVND (reference sequence). The V and J ends lost 9 bases and 5 bases, in that order; junction bases with no gene match: 15.

The chain couples TRBV7-3 to TRBJ2-3, with no clear D. The V end lost 3 bases, the J end lost 3 bases, and 4 bases lay between the germline ends. The CDR3 covers 12 residues. The germline gives CDR1 SGHTA, CDR2 FQGTGA. This CDR3 is CASSFGTDTQYF. In DNA, the CDR3 is TGTGCCAGCAGCTTCGGGACAGATACGCAGTATTTT.

This clone has just one count. The rearrangement joins TRBV19 to TRBJ1-2, with TRBD1 as a possible D gene (6 bases). V was trimmed by 4 bases and J by 8 bases, leaving 14 bases between them. The CDR3 totals 13 residues. Germline CDR1 reads LNHDA; CDR2 reads SQIVND (reference sequence). For the CDR3, the DNA is TGTGCCAGTAGTAGGCAGGGGCCCTACGGCTACACCTTC. Translating it yields CASSRQGPYGYTF.

This chain uses TRBV5-1 with TRBJ1-2; TRBD1 is a possible D gene (6 bases). CDR3 length equals 16 residues. V lost 5 bases, J lost 7 bases, and 24 bases lay in between. Germline V gene lookup returns CDR1 SGHRS and CDR2 YFSETQ. The CDR3 coding sequence is TGCGCCAGCAGACTAGGTTACCTGAGGGGGACGGCTGGCTACACCTTC. Translating gives CASRLGYLRGTAGYTF.

The chain carries TRBV10-2 and TRBJ2-2, with TRBD2 matching 8 bases. Germline CDR1 is WSHSY and CDR2 is SAAADI. V lost 7 bases and J lost 6; bases outside the gene matches: 7. The CDR3 is 14 amino acids. The CDR3 nucleotides read TGCGCCAGCAAGACGGGAGGGCCCGCCGGGGAGCTGTTTTTT. Protein sequence: CASKTGGPAGELFF.

V gene TRBV5-8 combines with J gene TRBJ2-2, with a possible D match to TRBD2 (6 bases). The CDR3 has 16 amino acids. Per the germline V gene, CDR1 is SGHTS and CDR2 is YDEGEE. Trimming removed 4 bases from V and 7 bases from J, with 20 bases in between. The CDR3 DNA is TGTGCCAGCAGCCCCACTCCCCGGGAGCGGTTCGGGGAGCTGTTTTTT. Its translation: CASSPTPRERFGELFF.

The chain has TRBV10-3 and TRBJ1-1; tentative D call: TRBD1 (5 bases). CDR3 length equals 14 residues. Germline loops: CDR1 ENHRY, CDR2 SYGVKD. V was trimmed by 4 bases and J by 3 bases, leaving 12 bases between them. The CDR3 nucleotides are TGTGCCATCAGTGTCCGCTCGGGGGACACTGAAGCTTTCTTT. Translated, it gives CAISVRSGDTEAFF.

The V and J genes are TRBV19 and TRBJ2-1, with 9 nucleotides matching TRBD1. CDR3 size: 15 residues. The germline gives CDR1 LNHDA, CDR2 SQIVND (reference sequence). V gave up 3 bases and J gave up 8 bases; unmatched junction bases: 8. For the CDR3, the DNA is TGTGCCAGTAGTATCGGGACAGGGACGTCCGATGAGCAGTTCTTC. This encodes CASSIGTGTSDEQFF.

The gene calls are TRBV27 and TRBJ2-1, with 9 bases aligning to TRBD2. With 11 bases clipped from V and 3 bases from J, the junction kept 8 bases outside the gene matches. The CDR3 has 14 amino acids. Germline-derived CDR1 and CDR2 are MNHEY and SMNVEV (reference sequence). The CDR3 nucleotides read TGTGCCTCCTTTAGCGGGAGTATCTACAATGAGCAGTTCTTC. Translation gives CASFSGSIYNEQFF.

The chain's CDR3 is CASSTLRGLAGANEQFF. DNA for the CDR3: TGTGCCAGTAGTACCCTCCGTGGACTAGCGGGAGCAAATGAGCAGTTCTTC. The chain is built from TRBV19 and TRBJ2-1; 13 bases align to TRBD2. The V and J ends lost 4 bases and 7 bases, in that order; junction bases with no gene match: 10. The CDR3 is 17 amino acids. The germline CDR1 and CDR2 sequences are LNHDA and SQIVND (reference sequence).

The chain couples TRBV2 to TRBJ2-7, with D unclear. The germline V and J ends were trimmed by 6 bases and 6 bases, with 12 bases remaining between them. Looked up from germline, CDR1 is SNHLY and CDR2 is FYNNEI. This CDR3 comprises 12 residues. CDR3 coding DNA: TGTGCCAGCAGCACCTTAGGCGGCGAGCAGTACTTC. Protein: CASSTLGGEQYF.

V is TRBV5-6 and J is TRBJ2-2; 9 positions agree with TRBD2. V shed 0 bases and J 4 bases; nucleotides not matched to a gene: 7. The CDR3 has 17 amino acids. Germline CDR1 and CDR2: SGHDT and YYEEEE. The CDR3 sequence is CASSLDSGRGSTGELFF. The CDR3 DNA sequence: TGTGCCAGCAGCTTGGATAGCGGGAGAGGTAGCACCGGGGAGCTGTTTTTT.

The V call is TRBV30, the J call TRBJ1-2; tentatively, D is TRBD1 (5 bases). The CDR3 contains 14 residues. Germline-derived CDR1 and CDR2 are GTSNPN and SVGIG (reference sequence). V was trimmed by 3 bases and J by 6 bases, leaving 17 bases between them. As DNA, the CDR3 is TGTGCCTGGAGCCACTCCGGGACTCCTAATGGCTACACCTTC. Residues: CAWSHSGTPNGYTF.

The V call is TRBV7-9, the J call TRBJ2-2; 12 bases line up with TRBD2. The CDR3 has 17 amino acids. V lost 4 bases, J lost 0 bases, and 3 bases stayed unmatched. Germline V gene data show CDR1 as SEHNR and CDR2 as FQNEAQ (reference sequence). The CDR3 bases are TGTGCCAGCAGCTGGACTAGCGGGAAAGCGAACACCGGGGAGCTGTTTTTT. This sequence encodes CASSWTSGKANTGELFF.

The rearrangement joins TRBV27 to TRBJ2-7; D not certain. Trimming pared 0 bases from V and 0 bases from J, leaving 12 bases between. Germline V gene lookup returns CDR1 MNHEY and CDR2 SMNVEV (reference sequence). CDR3 size: 16 residues. For the CDR3, the DNA is TGTGCCAGCAGTTTATCGTACAGTGCGAGCTCCTACGAGCAGTACTTC. Translating it yields CASSLSYSASSYEQYF.

This chain joins TRBV5-1 and TRBJ2-1, with 12 bases that match TRBD2. Trimming at V came to 1 base and at J to 4 bases, leaving 3 bases not matched to a gene. This CDR3 contains 16 residues. Germline V lookup: CDR1 SGHRS, CDR2 YFSETQ. Written as DNA, the CDR3 is TGCGCCAGCAGCTTGAGGCTAGCGGGAGGGTACAATGAGCAGTTCTTC. It translates to CASSLRLAGGYNEQFF.

V gene TRBV27 combines with J gene TRBJ1-6; TRBD1 agrees at 7 bases. Looked up from germline, CDR1 is MNHEY and CDR2 is SMNVEV (reference sequence). V dropped 6 bases and J dropped 7; count of bases not matched to a gene: 9. The CDR3 consists of 15 residues. The chain's CDR3 is CASRSPGTVNSPLHF. The CDR3 coding sequence is TGTGCCAGCAGATCCCCTGGGACAGTGAATTCACCCCTCCACTTT.